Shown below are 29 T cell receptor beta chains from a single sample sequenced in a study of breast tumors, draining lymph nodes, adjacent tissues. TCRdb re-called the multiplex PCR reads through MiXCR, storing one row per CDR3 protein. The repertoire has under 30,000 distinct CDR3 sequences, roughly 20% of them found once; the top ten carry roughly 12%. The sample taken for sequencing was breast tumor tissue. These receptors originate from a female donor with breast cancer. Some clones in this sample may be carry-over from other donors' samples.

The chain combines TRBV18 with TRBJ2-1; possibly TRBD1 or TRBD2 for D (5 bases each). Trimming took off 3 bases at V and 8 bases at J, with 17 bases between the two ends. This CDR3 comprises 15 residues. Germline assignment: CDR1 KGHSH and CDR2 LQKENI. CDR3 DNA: TGTGCCAGCTCACCCCCGATGGGTCTGGGGGATGAGCAGTTCTTC. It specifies CASSPPMGLGDEQFF.

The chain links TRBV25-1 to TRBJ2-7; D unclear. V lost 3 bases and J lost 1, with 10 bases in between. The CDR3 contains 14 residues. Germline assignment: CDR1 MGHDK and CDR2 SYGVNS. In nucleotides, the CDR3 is TGTGCCAGCAGTGAGAGAGGCTCATCCTACGAGCAGTACTTC. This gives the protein CASSERGSSYEQYF.

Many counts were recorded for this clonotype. In nucleotides, the CDR3 is TGTGCCACCAGTGAGCGGGCGGGGGTAAGGACCGGGGAGCTGTTTTTT. It translates to CATSERAGVRTGELFF. The chain employs TRBV24-1 and TRBJ2-2, with TRBD2 matching 7 bases. J gave up 5 bases and V 4 bases, and 9 bases lay outside the gene matches. The CDR3 has 16 residues. Germline V gives CDR1 KGHDR, CDR2 SFDVKD.

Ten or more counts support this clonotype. In nucleotides, the CDR3 is TGTGCCAGCAGCCAAGATCTTCAATTGTCTGGAAACACCATATATTTT. Translated, it gives CASSQDLQLSGNTIYF. J is TRBJ1-3 and V is TRBV14; no clear D gene. Trimming shortened V by 0 bases and J by 1 base, and 10 bases separated the two germline ends. This CDR3 has 16 amino acids. The V gene's germline CDR1 is SGHDN and CDR2 FVKESK.

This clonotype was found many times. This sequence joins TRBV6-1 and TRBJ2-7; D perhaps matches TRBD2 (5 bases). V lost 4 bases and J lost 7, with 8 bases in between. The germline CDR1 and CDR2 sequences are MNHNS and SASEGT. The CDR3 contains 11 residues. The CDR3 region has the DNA TGTGCCAGCAGTGGTCCGGGGGAGCAGTACTTC. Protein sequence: CASSGPGEQYF.

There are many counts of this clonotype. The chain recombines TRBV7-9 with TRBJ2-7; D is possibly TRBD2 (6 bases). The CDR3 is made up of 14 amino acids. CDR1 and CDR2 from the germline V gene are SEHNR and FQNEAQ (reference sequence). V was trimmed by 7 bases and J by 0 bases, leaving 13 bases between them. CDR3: CASTRTGSSYEQYF. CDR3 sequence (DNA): TGTGCCAGCACCCGGACCGGGAGCTCCTACGAGCAGTACTTC.

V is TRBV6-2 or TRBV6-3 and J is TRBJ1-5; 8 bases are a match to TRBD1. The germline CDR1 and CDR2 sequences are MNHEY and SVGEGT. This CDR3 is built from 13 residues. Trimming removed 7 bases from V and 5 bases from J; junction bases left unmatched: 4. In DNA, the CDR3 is TGTGCCAGCACCGTACAGGGGGATCAGCCCCAGCATTTT. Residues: CASTVQGDQPQHF.

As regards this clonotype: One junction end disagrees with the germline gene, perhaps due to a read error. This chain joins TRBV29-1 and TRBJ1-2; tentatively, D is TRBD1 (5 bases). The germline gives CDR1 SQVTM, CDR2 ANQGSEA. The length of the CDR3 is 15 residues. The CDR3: CSIELSDAGRNGYTF. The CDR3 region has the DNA TGCAGCATTGAACTATCCGACGCAGGGCGGAATGGCTACACATTC.

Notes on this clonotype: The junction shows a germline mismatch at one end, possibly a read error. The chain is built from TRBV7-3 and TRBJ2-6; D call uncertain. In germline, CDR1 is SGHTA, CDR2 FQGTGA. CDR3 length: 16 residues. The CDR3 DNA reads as TGTGCTAGCAGCCCCACTCTGGCGTCCGGGGCCAACGTCCTGACTTTC. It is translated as CASSPTLASGANVLTF.

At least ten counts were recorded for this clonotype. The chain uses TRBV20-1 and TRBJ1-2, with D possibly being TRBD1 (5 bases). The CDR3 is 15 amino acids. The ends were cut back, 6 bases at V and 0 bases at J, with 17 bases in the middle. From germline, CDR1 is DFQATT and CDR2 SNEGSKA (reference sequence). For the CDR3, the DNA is TGCAGTGCGTTACAATCCAGGGAAACTAACTATGGCTACACCTTC. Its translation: CSALQSRETNYGYTF.

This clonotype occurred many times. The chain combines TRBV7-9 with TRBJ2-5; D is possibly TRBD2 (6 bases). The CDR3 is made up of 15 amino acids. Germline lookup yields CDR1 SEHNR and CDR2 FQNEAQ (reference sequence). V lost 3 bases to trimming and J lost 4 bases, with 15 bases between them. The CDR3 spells CASSFRLDGRETQYF. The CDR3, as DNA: TGTGCCAGCAGCTTCAGACTAGACGGCAGAGAGACCCAGTACTTC.

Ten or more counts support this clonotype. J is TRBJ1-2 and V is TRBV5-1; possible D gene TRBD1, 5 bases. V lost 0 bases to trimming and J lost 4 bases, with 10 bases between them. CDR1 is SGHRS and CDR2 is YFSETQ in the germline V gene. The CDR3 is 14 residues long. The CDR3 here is CASSLEGTGYGYTF. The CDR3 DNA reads TGCGCCAGCAGCTTGGAGGGGACGGGCTATGGCTACACCTTC.

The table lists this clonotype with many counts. The CDR3 DNA reads TGCAGTGCTCTACTAGCGTTACAAGAGACCCAGTACTTC. Translated, it gives CSALLALQETQYF. The chain has TRBV20-1 and TRBJ2-5; 7 bases map to TRBD2. The CDR3 runs 13 residues. The trim removed 5 bases at V and 2 bases at J, leaving 5 bases unmatched. The germline gives CDR1 DFQATT, CDR2 SNEGSKA (reference sequence).

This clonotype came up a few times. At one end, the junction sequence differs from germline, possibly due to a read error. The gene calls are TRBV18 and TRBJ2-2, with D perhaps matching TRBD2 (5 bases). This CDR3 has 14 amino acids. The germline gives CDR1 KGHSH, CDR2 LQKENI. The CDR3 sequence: CASSPLSATGELLF. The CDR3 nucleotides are TGTGCCAGCTCACCACTATCGGCAACCGGGGAGCTGCTTTTT.

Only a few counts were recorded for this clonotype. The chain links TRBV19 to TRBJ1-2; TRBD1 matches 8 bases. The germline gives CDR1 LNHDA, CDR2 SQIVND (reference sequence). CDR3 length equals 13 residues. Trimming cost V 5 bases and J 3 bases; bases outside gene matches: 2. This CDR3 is CASSVTGDYGYTF. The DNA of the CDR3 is TGTGCCAGTAGTGTGACAGGGGACTATGGCTACACCTTC.

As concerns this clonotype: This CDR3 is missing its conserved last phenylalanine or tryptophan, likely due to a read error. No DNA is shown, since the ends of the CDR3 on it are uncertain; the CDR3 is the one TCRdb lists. The CDR3: CASSHGRAYNEQRI. The J gene is TRBJ2-1, the V gene TRBV13. CDR1 and CDR2 (germline): PRHDT, FYEKMQ (reference sequence). A total of 14 residues make up the CDR3, ends included.

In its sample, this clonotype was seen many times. CDR3 residues: CASSSPGGGQPQHF. DNA of the CDR3: TGTGCCAGCAGTTCTCCAGGGGGTGGGCAGCCCCAGCATTTT. J is TRBJ1-5 and V is TRBV28, with 7 bases identical to TRBD1. The V gene end was trimmed by 4 bases and the J gene end by 7 bases; junction bases not matched to a gene: 7. Germline loops: CDR1 MDHEN, CDR2 SYDVKM. The CDR3 loop spans 14 amino acids.

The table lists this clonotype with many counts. CDR3: CASSPHLTLGDEQFF. The CDR3 coding sequence is TGTGCCAGCAGTCCTCACCTAACCCTTGGGGATGAGCAGTTCTTC. The chain joins TRBV28 to TRBJ2-1; D gene ambiguous. Trimming stripped 5 bases from V and 8 bases from J, with 19 bases between. Germline CDR1 reads MDHEN; CDR2 reads SYDVKM. CDR3 size: 15 residues.

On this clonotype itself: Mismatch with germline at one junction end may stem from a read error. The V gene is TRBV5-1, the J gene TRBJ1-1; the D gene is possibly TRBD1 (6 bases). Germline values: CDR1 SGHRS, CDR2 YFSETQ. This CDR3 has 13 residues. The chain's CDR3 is CAGSSQGNTEAFF. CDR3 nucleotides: TGCGCCGGCAGCTCACAGGGAAACACTGAAGCTTTCTTT.

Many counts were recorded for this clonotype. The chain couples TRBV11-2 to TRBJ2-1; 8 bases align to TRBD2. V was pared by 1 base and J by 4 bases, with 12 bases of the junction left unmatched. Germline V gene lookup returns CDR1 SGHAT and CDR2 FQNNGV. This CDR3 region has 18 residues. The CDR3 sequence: CASSLGLAGGTQYNEQFF. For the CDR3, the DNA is TGTGCCAGCAGCTTAGGCCTAGCGGGCGGCACCCAGTACAATGAGCAGTTCTTC.

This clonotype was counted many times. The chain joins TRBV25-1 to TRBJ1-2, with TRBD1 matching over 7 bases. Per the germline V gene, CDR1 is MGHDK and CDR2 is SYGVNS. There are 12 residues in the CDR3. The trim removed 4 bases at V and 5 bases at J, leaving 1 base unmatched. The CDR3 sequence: CASSGTGYGYTF. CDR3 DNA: TGTGCCAGCAGTGGGACAGGTTATGGCTACACCTTC.

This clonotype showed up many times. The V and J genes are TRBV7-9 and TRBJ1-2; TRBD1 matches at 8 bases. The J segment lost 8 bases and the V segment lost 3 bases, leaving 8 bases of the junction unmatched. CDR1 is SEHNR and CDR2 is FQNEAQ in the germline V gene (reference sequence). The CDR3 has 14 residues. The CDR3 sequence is CASSFSTGDEGYTF. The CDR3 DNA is TGTGCCAGCAGCTTCTCGACAGGGGACGAAGGCTACACCTTC.

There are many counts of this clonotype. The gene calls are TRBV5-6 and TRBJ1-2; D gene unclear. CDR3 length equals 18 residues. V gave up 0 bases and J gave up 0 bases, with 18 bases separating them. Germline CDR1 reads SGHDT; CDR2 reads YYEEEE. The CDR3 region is CASSLDPQERTPNYGYTF. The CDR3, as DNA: TGTGCCAGCAGCTTGGACCCCCAGGAGAGGACCCCTAACTATGGCTACACCTTC.

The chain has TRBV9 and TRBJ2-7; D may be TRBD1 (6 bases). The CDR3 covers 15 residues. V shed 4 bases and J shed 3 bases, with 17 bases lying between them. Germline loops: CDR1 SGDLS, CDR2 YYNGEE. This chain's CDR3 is CASSPQGTPFYEQYF. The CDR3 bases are TGTGCCAGCAGCCCTCAAGGGACACCCTTCTACGAGCAGTACTTC.

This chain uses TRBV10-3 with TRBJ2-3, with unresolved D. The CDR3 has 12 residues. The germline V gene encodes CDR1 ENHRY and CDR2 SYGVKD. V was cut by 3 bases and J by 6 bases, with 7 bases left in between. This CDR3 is CAISDPRDTQYF. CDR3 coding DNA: TGTGCCATCAGTGATCCCCGCGATACGCAGTATTTT.

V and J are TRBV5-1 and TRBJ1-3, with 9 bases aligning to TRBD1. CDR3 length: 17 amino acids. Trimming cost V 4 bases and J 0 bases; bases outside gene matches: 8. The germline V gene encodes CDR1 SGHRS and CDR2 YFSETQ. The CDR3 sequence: CASSHGTGYLSGNTIYF. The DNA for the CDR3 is TGCGCCAGCAGCCACGGGACAGGGTATCTCTCTGGAAACACCATATATTTT.

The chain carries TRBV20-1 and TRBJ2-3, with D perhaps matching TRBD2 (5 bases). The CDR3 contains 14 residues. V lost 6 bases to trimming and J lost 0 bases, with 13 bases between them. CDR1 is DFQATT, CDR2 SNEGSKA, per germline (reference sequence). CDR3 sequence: CSALEGDSTDTQYF. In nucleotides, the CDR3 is TGCAGTGCGCTCGAGGGTGATAGCACAGATACGCAGTATTTT.

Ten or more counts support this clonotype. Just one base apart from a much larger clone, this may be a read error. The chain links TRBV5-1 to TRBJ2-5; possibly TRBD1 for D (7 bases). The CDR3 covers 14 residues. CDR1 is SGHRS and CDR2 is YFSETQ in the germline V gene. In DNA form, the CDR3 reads TGCGTCAGCAGCTTGGAGGGGGCGGGGGAGACCCAGTACTTC. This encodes CVSSLEGAGETQYF.

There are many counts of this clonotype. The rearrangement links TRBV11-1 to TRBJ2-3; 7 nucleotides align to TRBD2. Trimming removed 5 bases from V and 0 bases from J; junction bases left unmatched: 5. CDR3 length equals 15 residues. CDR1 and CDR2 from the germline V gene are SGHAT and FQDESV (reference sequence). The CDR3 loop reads CASSGPGLSTDTQYF. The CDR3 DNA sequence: TGTGCCAGCAGCGGTCCGGGACTAAGCACAGATACGCAGTATTTT.